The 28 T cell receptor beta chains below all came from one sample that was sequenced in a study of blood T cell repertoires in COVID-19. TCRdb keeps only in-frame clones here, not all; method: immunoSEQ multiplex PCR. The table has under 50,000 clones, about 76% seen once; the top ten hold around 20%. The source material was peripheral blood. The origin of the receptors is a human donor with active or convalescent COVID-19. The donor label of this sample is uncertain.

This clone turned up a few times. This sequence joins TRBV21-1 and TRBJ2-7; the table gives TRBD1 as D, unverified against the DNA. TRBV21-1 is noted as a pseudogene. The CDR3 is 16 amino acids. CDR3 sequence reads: CASSKVRGTEGYEQYF. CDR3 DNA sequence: TGTGCCAGCAGCAAAGTGCGAGGGACAGAAGGATACGAGCAGTACTTC.

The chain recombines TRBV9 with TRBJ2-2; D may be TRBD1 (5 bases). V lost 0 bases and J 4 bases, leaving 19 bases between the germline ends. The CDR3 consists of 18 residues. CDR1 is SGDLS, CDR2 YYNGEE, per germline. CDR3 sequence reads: CASSVEPPLQVFTGELFF. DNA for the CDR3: TGTGCCAGCAGCGTAGAGCCCCCCTTACAGGTTTTCACCGGGGAGCTGTTTTTT.

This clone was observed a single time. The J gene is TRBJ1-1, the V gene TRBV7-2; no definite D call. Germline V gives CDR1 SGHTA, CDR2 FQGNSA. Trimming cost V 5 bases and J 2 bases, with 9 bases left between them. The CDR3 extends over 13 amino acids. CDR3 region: CASSAGFNTEAFF. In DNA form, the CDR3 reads TGTGCCAGCAGCGCAGGATTCAACACTGAAGCTTTCTTT.

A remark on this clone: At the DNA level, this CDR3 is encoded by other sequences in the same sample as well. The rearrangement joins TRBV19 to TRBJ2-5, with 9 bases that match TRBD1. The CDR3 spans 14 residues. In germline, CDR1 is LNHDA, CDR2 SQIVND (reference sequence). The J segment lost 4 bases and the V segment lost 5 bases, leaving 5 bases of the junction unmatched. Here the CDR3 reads CASSSGQGGETQYF. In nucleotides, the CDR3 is TGTGCCAGTAGTTCGGGACAGGGAGGAGAGACCCAGTACTTC.

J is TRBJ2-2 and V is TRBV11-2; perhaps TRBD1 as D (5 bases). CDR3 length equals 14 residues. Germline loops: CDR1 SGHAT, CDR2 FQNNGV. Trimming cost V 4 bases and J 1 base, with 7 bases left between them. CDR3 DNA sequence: TGTGCCAGCAGCTCAGGGCGGAACACCGGGGAGCTGTTTTTT. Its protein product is CASSSGRNTGELFF.

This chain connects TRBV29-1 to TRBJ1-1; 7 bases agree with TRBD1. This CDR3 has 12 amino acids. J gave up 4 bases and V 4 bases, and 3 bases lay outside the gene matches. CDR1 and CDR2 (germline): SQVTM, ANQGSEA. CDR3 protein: CSVGGTVTEAFF. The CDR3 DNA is TGCAGCGTTGGCGGGACAGTCACTGAAGCTTTCTTT.

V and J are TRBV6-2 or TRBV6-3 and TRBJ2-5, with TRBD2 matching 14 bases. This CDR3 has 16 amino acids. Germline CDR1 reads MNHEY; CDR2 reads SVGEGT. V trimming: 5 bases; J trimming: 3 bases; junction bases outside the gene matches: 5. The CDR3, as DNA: TGTGCCAGCAGTCGGGGGACTAGCGGGAGTAAAGAGACCCAGTACTTC. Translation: CASSRGTSGSKETQYF.

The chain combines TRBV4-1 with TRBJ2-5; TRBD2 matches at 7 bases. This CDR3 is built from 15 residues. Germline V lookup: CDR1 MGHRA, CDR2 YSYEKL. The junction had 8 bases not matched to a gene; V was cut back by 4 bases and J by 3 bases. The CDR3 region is CASSPPGLAEETQYF. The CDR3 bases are TGCGCCAGCAGCCCTCCGGGCCTAGCGGAAGAGACCCAGTACTTC.

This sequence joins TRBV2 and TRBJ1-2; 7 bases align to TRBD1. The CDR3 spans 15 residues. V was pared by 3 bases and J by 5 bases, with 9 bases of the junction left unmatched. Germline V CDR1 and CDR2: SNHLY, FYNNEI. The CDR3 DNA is TGTGCCAGCAGTGACGTCCGCGGGACAGATTATGGCTACACCTTC. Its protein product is CASSDVRGTDYGYTF.

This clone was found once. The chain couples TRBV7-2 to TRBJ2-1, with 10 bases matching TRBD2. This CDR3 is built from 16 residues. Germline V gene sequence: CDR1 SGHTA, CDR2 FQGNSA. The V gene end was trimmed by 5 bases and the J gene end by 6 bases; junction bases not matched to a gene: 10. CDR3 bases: TGTGCCAGCAGCGGGCGGTCCGGACTAGCGGCCAATGAGCAGTTCTTC. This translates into CASSGRSGLAANEQFF.

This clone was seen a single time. The CDR3 DNA is TGTGCCAGCAGCGTAGTAGGACAGGGGTCAGAGACCCAGTACTTC. Its translation is CASSVVGQGSETQYF. The rearrangement joins TRBV9 to TRBJ2-5, with 9 bases fitting TRBD1. Germline V gene data show CDR1 as SGDLS and CDR2 as YYNGEE. The V gene end was trimmed by 0 bases and the J gene end by 4 bases; junction bases not matched to a gene: 4. CDR3 length: 15 amino acids.

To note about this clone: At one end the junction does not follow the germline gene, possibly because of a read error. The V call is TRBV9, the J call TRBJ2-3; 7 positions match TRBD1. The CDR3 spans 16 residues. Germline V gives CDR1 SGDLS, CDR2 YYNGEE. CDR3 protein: CTSSPPSLTGLDTQYF. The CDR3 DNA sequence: TGTACCAGCAGCCCTCCTAGTTTGACAGGGTTGGATACGCAGTATTTT.

The CDR3 DNA is TGCAGCGTTGCGCAGGGGGGCTATACTAGCACAGATACGCAGTATTTT. As protein: CSVAQGGYTSTDTQYF. The chain uses TRBV29-1 and TRBJ2-3, with D perhaps TRBD1 (7 bases). The V end lost 4 bases, the J end lost 0 bases, and 17 bases lay between the germline ends. Germline V gene lookup returns CDR1 SQVTM and CDR2 ANQGSEA. This CDR3 region has 16 residues.

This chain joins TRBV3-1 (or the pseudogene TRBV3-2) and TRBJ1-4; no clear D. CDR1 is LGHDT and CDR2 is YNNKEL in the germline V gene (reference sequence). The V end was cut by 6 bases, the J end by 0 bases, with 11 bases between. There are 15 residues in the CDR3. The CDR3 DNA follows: TGTGCCAGCAGGAACGAGGGAGCAACTAATGAAAAACTGTTTTTT. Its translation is CASRNEGATNEKLFF.

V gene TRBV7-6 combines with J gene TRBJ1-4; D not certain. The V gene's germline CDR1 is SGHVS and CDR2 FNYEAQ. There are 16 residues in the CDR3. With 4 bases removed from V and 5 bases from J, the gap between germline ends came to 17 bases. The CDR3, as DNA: TGTGCCAGCAGCTCTGGAGGACTGCCTGGGAATGAAAAACTGTTTTTT. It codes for CASSSGGLPGNEKLFF. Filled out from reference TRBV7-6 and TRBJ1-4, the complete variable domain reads GAGVSQSPRYKVTKRGQDVALRCDPISGHVSLYWYRQALGQGPEFLTYFNYEAQQDKSGLPNDRFSAERPEGSISTLTIQRTEQRDSAMYRCASSSGGLPGNEKLFFGSGTQLSVL.

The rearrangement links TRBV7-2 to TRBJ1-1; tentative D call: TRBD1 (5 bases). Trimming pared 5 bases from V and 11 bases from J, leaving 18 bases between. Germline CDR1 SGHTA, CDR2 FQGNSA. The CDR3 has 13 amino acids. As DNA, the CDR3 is TGTGCCAGCAGCGCCTACGAAACAGGAATGGCTTTCTTT. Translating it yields CASSAYETGMAFF.

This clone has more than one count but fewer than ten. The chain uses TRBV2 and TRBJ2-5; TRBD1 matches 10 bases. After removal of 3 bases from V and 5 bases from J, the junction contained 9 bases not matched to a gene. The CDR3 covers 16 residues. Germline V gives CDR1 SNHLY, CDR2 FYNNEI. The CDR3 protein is CASSDRDRGPGETQYF. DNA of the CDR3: TGTGCCAGCAGTGACCGGGACAGGGGCCCGGGGGAGACCCAGTACTTC.

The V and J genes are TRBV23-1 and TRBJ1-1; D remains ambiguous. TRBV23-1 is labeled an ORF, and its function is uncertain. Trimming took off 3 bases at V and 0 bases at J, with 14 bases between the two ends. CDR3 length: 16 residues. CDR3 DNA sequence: TGCGCCAGCAGTCACGAGGTTTGGCAGATGAACACTGAAGCTTTCTTT. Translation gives CASSHEVWQMNTEAFF.

The chain's CDR3 is CASSRLAGGPEQYF. The CDR3 region has the DNA TGTGCCAGCAGCCGACTAGCGGGAGGACCCGAGCAGTACTTC. The V and J genes are TRBV11-2 and TRBJ2-7; 13 nucleotides line up with TRBD2. Germline trimming cut 5 bases from V and 6 bases from J; bases unmatched to any gene: 4. CDR3 size: 14 residues. Germline V CDR1 and CDR2: SGHAT, FQNNGV. The variable domain in full, completed from reference TRBV11-2 and TRBJ2-7, reads EAGVAQSPRYKIIEKRQSVAFWCNPISGHATLYWYQQILGQGPKLLIQFQNNGVVDDSQLPKDRFSAERLKGVDSTLKIQPAKLEDSAVYLCASSRLAGGPEQYFGPGTRLTVT.

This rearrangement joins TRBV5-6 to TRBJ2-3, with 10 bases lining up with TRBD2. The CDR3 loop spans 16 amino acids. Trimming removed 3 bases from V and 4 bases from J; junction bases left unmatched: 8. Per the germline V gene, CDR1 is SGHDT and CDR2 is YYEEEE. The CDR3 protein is CASSSRRLAGPDTQYF. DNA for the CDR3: TGTGCCAGCAGCTCACGCCGACTAGCGGGCCCAGATACGCAGTATTTT.

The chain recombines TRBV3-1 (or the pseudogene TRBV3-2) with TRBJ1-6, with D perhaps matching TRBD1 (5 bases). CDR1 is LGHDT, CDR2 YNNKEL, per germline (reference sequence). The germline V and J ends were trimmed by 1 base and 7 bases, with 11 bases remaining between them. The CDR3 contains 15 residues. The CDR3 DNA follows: TGTGCCAGCAGCCAAGGATCAGGGCTAAATTCACCCCTCCACTTT. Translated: CASSQGSGLNSPLHF.

CDR3 sequence reads: CASSLWGTGGIYEQYF. CDR3 nucleotides: TGTGCCAGCAGTTTATGGGGGACAGGGGGGATCTACGAGCAGTACTTC. The chain couples TRBV27 to TRBJ2-7; 11 bases fit TRBD1. J was trimmed by 3 bases and V by 1 base; bases with no gene match: 5. This CDR3 region has 16 residues. CDR1 is MNHEY, CDR2 SMNVEV, per germline (reference sequence).

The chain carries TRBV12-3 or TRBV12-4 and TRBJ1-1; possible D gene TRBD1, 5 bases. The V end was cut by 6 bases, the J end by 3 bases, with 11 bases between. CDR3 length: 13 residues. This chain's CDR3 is CASSSRVDTEAFF. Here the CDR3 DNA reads TGTGCCAGCAGCTCCAGGGTGGACACTGAAGCTTTCTTT.

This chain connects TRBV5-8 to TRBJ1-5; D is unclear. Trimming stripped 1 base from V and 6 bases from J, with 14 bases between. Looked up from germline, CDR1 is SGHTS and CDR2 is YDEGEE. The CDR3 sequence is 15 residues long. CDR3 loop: CASSLRGGSGQPQHF. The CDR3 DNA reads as TGTGCCAGCAGCTTGCGGGGAGGGAGCGGTCAGCCCCAGCATTTT.

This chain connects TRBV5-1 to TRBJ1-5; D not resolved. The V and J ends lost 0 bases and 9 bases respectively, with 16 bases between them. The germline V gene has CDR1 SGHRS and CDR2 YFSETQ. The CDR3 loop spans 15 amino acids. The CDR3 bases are TGCGCCAGCAGCTTGGATGGGCGGACCGAGGGGCCCCAGCATTTT. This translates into CASSLDGRTEGPQHF.

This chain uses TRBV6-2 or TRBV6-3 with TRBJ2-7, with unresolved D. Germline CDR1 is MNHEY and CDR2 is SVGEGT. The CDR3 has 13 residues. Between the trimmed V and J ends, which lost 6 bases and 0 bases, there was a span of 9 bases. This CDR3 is CASSLPGSYEQYF. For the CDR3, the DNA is TGTGCCAGCAGCCTACCGGGCTCCTACGAGCAGTACTTC.

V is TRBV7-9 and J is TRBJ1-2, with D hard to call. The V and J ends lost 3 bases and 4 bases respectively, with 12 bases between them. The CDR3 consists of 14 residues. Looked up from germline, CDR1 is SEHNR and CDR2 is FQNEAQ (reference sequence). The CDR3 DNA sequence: TGTGCCAGCAGCTTCCAGGAATCCTCCTATGGCTACACCTTC. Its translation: CASSFQESSYGYTF.

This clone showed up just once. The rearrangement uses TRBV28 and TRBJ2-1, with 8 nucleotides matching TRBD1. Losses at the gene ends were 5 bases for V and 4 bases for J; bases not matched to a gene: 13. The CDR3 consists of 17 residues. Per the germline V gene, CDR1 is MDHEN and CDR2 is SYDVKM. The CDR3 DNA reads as TGTGCCAGCAGTCCTGGTTCACAGGGGGAAAGGTACAATGAGCAGTTCTTC. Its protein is CASSPGSQGERYNEQFF.